A selection of T cell receptor beta chains follows, all from one sample in a study of siplizumab effects on memory and regulatory T cells. Sequencing used immunoSEQ multiplex PCR; TCRdb keeps in-frame clones, though not all of them. The sample yields about 100,000 clones, approximately 90% seen once. The source material was Tregs sorted from blood. The receptors were gathered from a human donor in good health. Each CDR3 is given with its conserved first and last residue. D genes are given only for firm matches. The size of a clone is reported for some rows only, either as once, few or many, or as a class for expanded clones.

v_gene,j_gene,d_gene,abundance,CDR3aa,CDR3nt
TRBV30,TRBJ2-5,NA,NA,CAWSVVGQETQYF,TGTGCCTGGAGTGTAGTGGGACAAGAGACCCAGTACTTC
TRBV7-9,TRBJ1-3,NA,NA,CASSRERGVANTIYF,TGTGCCAGCAGCCGCGAGAGGGGAGTAGCAAACACCATATATTTT
TRBV19,TRBJ2-7,NA,NA,CASSIVPFGYEQYF,TGTGCCAGTAGTATAGTCCCTTTCGGCTACGAGCAGTACTTC
TRBV5-5,TRBJ2-2,NA,NA,CASSLPLARSGELFF,TGTGCCAGCAGCCTACCTCTCGCGAGAAGCGGGGAGCTGTTTTTT
TRBV18,TRBJ2-5,TRBD1,NA,CASYRGGEETQYF,TGTGCCAGCTACAGAGGGGGCGAAGAGACCCAGTACTTC
TRBV18,TRBJ2-4,NA,NA,CASSTSGLNIQYF,TGTGCCAGCTCCACTAGTGGTCTCAACATTCAGTACTTC
TRBV6-1,TRBJ2-1,NA,NA,CATIVAKPNEQFF,TGTGCCACCATCGTGGCTAAACCGAATGAGCAGTTCTTC
TRBV21-1,TRBJ2-3,NA,NA,CASTRDRGADTQYF,TGTGCCAGCACACGGGACAGGGGTGCAGATACGCAGTATTTT
TRBV7-6,TRBJ1-5,NA,NA,CASSRDNNQPQHF,TGTGCCAGCAGCCGGGACAACAATCAGCCCCAGCATTTT
TRBV5-1,TRBJ2-3,NA,NA,CASHSRTDTDTQYF,TGCGCCAGCCACTCCAGGACCGACACAGATACGCAGTATTTT
TRBV19,TRBJ2-6,NA,NA,CASSIRGFDAGANVLTF,TGTGCCAGTAGTATAAGGGGGTTTGACGCTGGGGCCAACGTCCTGACTTTC
TRBV6-1,TRBJ2-7,TRBD2,NA,CASSMGLAGEQYF,TGTGCCAGCAGTATGGGACTAGCGGGCGAGCAGTACTTC
TRBV5-1,TRBJ2-7,NA,NA,CASSRGPLREQYF,TGCGCCAGCAGCAGGGGACCACTTCGGGAGCAGTACTTC
TRBV11-2,TRBJ2-1,NA,NA,CASLKGRGQREETYNEQFF,TGTGCCAGCCTTAAGGGGAGGGGACAACGGGAGGAAACCTACAATGAGCAGTTCTTC
TRBV11-3,TRBJ2-2,NA,NA,CASSFSEGGELFF,TGTGCCAGCAGCTTCTCGGAGGGCGGGGAGCTGTTTTTT
TRBV19,TRBJ1-2,NA,NA,CASSPQSQKDYGYTF,TGTGCCAGTAGTCCCCAAAGCCAAAAAGACTATGGCTACACCTTC
TRBV13,TRBJ2-3,TRBD2,NA,CASSFPSGLNTDTQYF,TGTGCCAGCAGCTTTCCCTCGGGACTAAACACAGATACGCAGTATTTT
TRBV5-1,TRBJ2-7,NA,NA,CASSWAADSRAYYEQYF,TGCGCCAGCAGCTGGGCCGCAGACTCCAGAGCTTACTACGAGCAGTACTTC
TRBV21-1,TRBJ2-2,NA,NA,CASSKVKQGNTGELFF,TGTGCCAGCAGCAAAGTTAAGCAGGGGAACACCGGGGAGCTGTTTTTT
TRBV6-1,TRBJ2-7,NA,NA,CASSEIQLSYEQYF,TGTGCCAGCAGTGAAATACAACTATCCTACGAGCAGTACTTC
TRBV19,TRBJ1-4,NA,medium-sized,CASRDFNLNEKLFF,TGTGCCAGTAGAGACTTTAATCTGAATGAAAAACTGTTTTTT
TRBV7-6,TRBJ2-4,TRBD1,NA,CASSPGTGISKNIQYF,TGTGCCAGCAGCCCCGGGACAGGTATTTCCAAAAACATTCAGTACTTC
TRBV11-3,TRBJ1-2,TRBD1,NA,CASSQDRGDGYTF,TGTGCCAGCAGCCAGGACAGGGGGGACGGCTACACCTTC
TRBV6-6,TRBJ1-5,TRBD1,NA,CASRRTGAQPQHF,TGTGCCAGCAGACGGACAGGGGCCCAGCCCCAGCATTTT
TRBV5-8,TRBJ2-7,TRBD1,NA,CASRDDRGGSYEQYF,TGTGCCAGCAGGGATGACAGGGGGGGATCCTACGAGCAGTACTTC
TRBV11-2,TRBJ1-3,NA,NA,CASSAGVTGGNTIYF,TGTGCCAGCAGCGCTGGGGTGACAGGCGGAAACACCATATATTTT
TRBV28,TRBJ2-3,TRBD1,NA,CASSGQGPSTDTQYF,TGTGCCAGCAGTGGACAGGGTCCTAGCACAGATACGCAGTATTTT
TRBV21-1,TRBJ2-1,NA,NA,CASSKVKGLCRSYNEQFF,TGTGCCAGCAGCAAAGTTAAGGGGCTCTGCAGATCCTACAATGAGCAGTTCTTC
TRBV6-5,TRBJ1-5,NA,NA,CASSYLHNQPQHF,TGTGCCAGCAGTTACCTACACAATCAGCCCCAGCATTTT
TRBV5-1,TRBJ2-3,TRBD2,NA,CASSLAPSGSTDTQYF,TGCGCCAGCAGCCTAGCTCCTAGCGGGAGTACAGATACGCAGTATTTT
TRBV6-1,TRBJ1-4,NA,NA,CASSGQTTATNEKLFF,TGTGCCAGCAGTGGACAGACAACCGCAACTAATGAAAAACTGTTTTTT
TRBV29-1,TRBJ2-1,TRBD1,NA,CSAPRDRVGRVEQFF,TGCAGCGCGCCCAGAGACAGGGTGGGTAGGGTTGAGCAGTTCTTC
TRBV7-9,TRBJ1-1,NA,NA,CASSPVLGNTEAFF,TGTGCCAGCAGTCCTGTCCTTGGTAACACTGAAGCTTTCTTT
TRBV9,TRBJ2-1,NA,NA,CASSAERGILYNEQFF,TGTGCCAGCAGCGCCGAACGAGGGATCCTATACAATGAGCAGTTCTTC
TRBV4-2,TRBJ1-2,NA,NA,CASSQVEGQNYGYTF,TGTGCCAGCAGCCAAGTGGAGGGTCAGAACTATGGCTACACCTTC
TRBV25-1,TRBJ2-1,TRBD2,NA,CASSGTLPGLGGWNEQFF,TGTGCCAGCAGTGGGACGTTACCGGGACTAGGGGGTTGGAATGAGCAGTTCTTC
TRBV5-8,TRBJ2-7,NA,NA,CASSPGLGISYEQYF,TGTGCCAGCAGCCCGGGACTGGGGATTTCCTACGAGCAGTACTTC
TRBV10-3,TRBJ2-1,NA,few,CAITRGTLDNEQFF,TGTGCCATCACTAGGGGTACGTTAGACAATGAGCAGTTCTTC
TRBV20-1,TRBJ2-7,TRBD2,NA,CSARLAGGQYF,TGCAGTGCAAGACTAGCGGGCGGGCAGTACTTC
TRBV7-9,TRBJ2-1,TRBD2,NA,CASSSPLAGGIGEQFF,TGTGCCAGCAGCTCCCCTTTAGCGGGAGGGATTGGGGAGCAGTTCTTC
TRBV10-3,TRBJ1-5,NA,NA,CAISELAGSQPQHF,TGTGCCATCAGTGAATTGGCAGGGTCTCAGCCCCAGCATTTT
TRBV19,TRBJ2-1,NA,NA,CASSTLRDTSYNEQFF,TGTGCCAGTAGTACTCTCCGGGACACGTCCTACAATGAGCAGTTCTTC
TRBV7-2,TRBJ2-7,NA,NA,CASSLVASPTYEQYF,TGTGCCAGCAGCTTAGTAGCTAGTCCCACCTACGAGCAGTACTTC
TRBV7-3,TRBJ2-3,TRBD1,NA,CASSPTGGDTQYF,TGTGCCAGCAGCCCGACAGGGGGAGATACGCAGTATTTT
TRBV12-5,TRBJ2-1,NA,NA,CASGSNHREQQFF,TGTGCTAGTGGTTCCAACCACCGGGAACAGCAGTTCTTC